This T cell receptor beta chain was sequenced during a study of cytomegalovirus exposure and HLA in healthy donors. The PCR employed 60 Vbeta primers together with 13 Jbeta primers. Generated by immunoSEQ multiplex PCR, the TCRdb table keeps only in-frame clones and is missing some. The sample includes 100,000 to 120,000 clones, roughly 80% of them seen just once. V shed 3 bases and J shed 7 bases, with 9 bases lying between them. The germline V gene encodes CDR1 MGHDK and CDR2 SYGVNS. The CDR3 is 12 amino acids. The sequenced material came from PBMCs. The TCR sequence derives from a woman in her thirties in good health and CMV-seronegative. This sequence joins TRBV25-1 and TRBJ1-1, with D uncertain. This CDR3 reads CASSDSGSEAFF. The CDR3 DNA follows: TGTGCCAGCAGTGATTCGGGTAGTGAAGCTTTCTTT.